The 4 T cell receptor delta chains below were found in one sample sequenced in a study of Vδ1+ human thymocytes. The antigens for these receptors are not known. The template was reverse-transcribed extracted RNA. Pooled V-gene forward primers with one constant-region reverse primer generated the CDR3 amplicons by multiplex PCR. TCRdb reapplied CATT to the multiplex PCR reads. The table records about 55,000 delta-chain clones, roughly 15% of them present only once. Study-wide points: Highly polyclonal TRG and TRD repertoires with Gaussian CDR3 length distributions appeared in thymus.

Material: Vdelta1+ gamma-delta thymocytes from the thymus. Subset specified: FACS-sorted CD3+ TCRalphabeta- TCRVdelta1+ TCRVdelta2- thymocytes. Receptor source: a boy younger than two who had congenital heart surgery.

Only a few counts were recorded for this clone. V gene TRDV1 combines with J gene TRDJ1; TRDD3 matches 9 bases. V shed 1 base, J shed 0 bases, and the junction held 21 bases outside the gene matches. This CDR3 comprises 22 residues. CDR1 is TSWWSYY, CDR2 QGS, per germline. The CDR3 reads CALGERSAFPVLGDRYTDKLIF. In DNA form, the CDR3 reads TGTGCTCTTGGGGAACGATCCGCCTTCCCGGTACTGGGGGACCGGTACACCGATAAACTCATCTTT.

The chain joins TRDV1 to TRDJ1; D perhaps matches TRDD3 (6 bases). Germline CDR1 reads TSWWSYY; CDR2 reads QGS. V was shortened by 2 bases and J by 4 bases, with 14 bases between the two germline ends. This CDR3 contains 15 residues. The CDR3 sequence: CALGEVGGTSDKLIF. The CDR3 region has the DNA TGTGCTCTTGGGGAAGTCGGGGGAACGAGCGATAAACTCATCTTT.

The sample holds a few counts of this clone. The chain employs TRDV1 and TRDJ1; 8 bases align to TRDD3. Germline V gene lookup returns CDR1 TSWWSYY and CDR2 QGS. CDR3 length: 24 amino acids. V gave up 0 bases and J gave up 0 bases; unmatched junction bases: 27. The CDR3 nucleotides read TGTGCTCTTGGGGAACTTTCGGTCCGACAGCCGCTCAAACTGGGGGCTCCGTACACCGATAAACTCATCTTT. Protein sequence: CALGELSVRQPLKLGAPYTDKLIF.

The V call is TRDV1, the J call TRDJ1; D not certain. The CDR3 is made up of 14 amino acids. The germline V gene has CDR1 TSWWSYY and CDR2 QGS. The V gene lost 2 bases and the J gene lost 10 bases, with 17 bases spanning the gap. The CDR3 DNA reads TGTGCTCTTGGGGAAGATGTCTCCCCTTGGAGACTCATCTTT. This sequence encodes CALGEDVSPWRLIF.